This is a list of T cell receptor beta chains from one sample in a study of memory CD4+ T cells and cytomegalovirus serostatus. Clones were sequenced by immunoSEQ multiplex PCR, and TCRdb holds only the in-frame ones, with some missing. The sample includes 50,000 or so clones, roughly 72% of them seen just once. The specimen sequenced was memory CD4+ T cells from blood. These receptors originate from an adult in good health and CMV-seronegative. Both conserved end residues are part of each CDR3. Fields, in order: J gene, V gene, clone size, D gene, CDR3 protein, CDR3 DNA. D genes are given only for firm matches. Not all rows give a size; the values are once, few, many and, for expanded clones, a class.

TRBJ1-2,TRBV18,NA,TRBD1,CASSPGQGANLGYTF,TGTGCCAGCTCACCCGGACAGGGGGCGAACCTAGGCTACACCTTC
TRBJ2-1,TRBV5-1,few,TRBD2,CASSLAGGGYNEQFF,TGCGCCAGCAGCTTAGCGGGAGGGGGCTACAATGAGCAGTTCTTC
TRBJ1-1,TRBV6-1,many,TRBD1,CASSGQGFTEAFF,TGTGCCAGCAGTGGACAGGGCTTCACTGAAGCTTTCTTT
TRBJ1-1,TRBV6-1,NA,TRBD1,CASSKGTGWAFF,TGTGCCAGCTCCAAAGGGACAGGGTGGGCTTTCTTT
TRBJ2-2,TRBV18,few,NA,CASSPLVNTGELFF,TGTGCCAGCTCACCACTGGTGAACACCGGGGAGCTGTTTTTT
TRBJ1-5,TRBV6-1,NA,TRBD1,CASSADRVQPQHF,TGTGCCAGCAGCGCAGACAGGGTTCAGCCCCAGCATTTT
TRBJ2-1,TRBV4-3,NA,TRBD1,CASSQDSGGNGEQFF,TGCGCCAGCAGCCAAGATTCAGGGGGTAATGGTGAGCAGTTCTTC
TRBJ2-3,TRBV7-2,once,NA,CASSSYGDTQYF,TGTGCCAGCAGCTCATATGGGGATACGCAGTATTTT
TRBJ1-2,TRBV7-8,NA,NA,CASSLAPQGKGYGYTF,TGTGCCAGCAGCTTAGCCCCGCAGGGAAAGGGTTATGGCTACACCTTC
TRBJ2-2,TRBV6-4,few,NA,CASSDVYRSTGELFF,TGTGCCAGCAGTGACGTGTACCGTAGCACCGGGGAGCTGTTTTTT
TRBJ2-5,TRBV29-1,few,NA,CSVGKLVTGTKGGETQYF,TGCAGCGTTGGGAAATTGGTGACAGGGACTAAAGGAGGGGAGACCCAGTACTTC
TRBJ1-2,TRBV30,NA,TRBD1,CAWTGQPTLGGYGYTF,TGTGCCTGGACGGGACAGCCGACCTTGGGAGGGTATGGCTACACCTTC
TRBJ2-3,TRBV11-3,many,NA,CASSRNHLADTQYF,TGTGCCAGCAGCCGCAACCACCTTGCAGATACGCAGTATTTT
TRBJ2-4,TRBV5-1,NA,NA,CASSFTTRTIAKNIQYF,TGCGCCAGCAGCTTTACGACTCGAACAATAGCCAAAAACATTCAGTACTTC
TRBJ1-2,TRBV11-2,NA,NA,CASSFYYGYTF,TGTGCCAGCAGCTTTTATTATGGCTACACCTTC
TRBJ2-7,TRBV25-1,NA,NA,CASSASWGGGYEQYF,TGTGCCAGCAGTGCTTCGTGGGGAGGGGGTTACGAGCAGTACTTC